The T cell receptor (beta chain) described here comes from a study of graft-versus-host responses after intestinal transplantation. Overall study: Grafts that recipients had were multivisceral, liver-intestinal, or isolated intestinal transplants.

Dividing CFSE-low CD3+CD4+ and CD3+CD8+ responders were isolated by sorting after the reaction. The CDR3 spans 16 residues. Looked up from germline, CDR1 is MGHRA and CDR2 is YSYEKL. V was clipped by 0 bases and J by 1 base, with 12 bases between them. General observations from the study: Researchers found GvH clones in recipient marrow, and some showed up first in ileum or blood.

Profiled with immunoSEQ multiplex PCR; TCRdb holds only in-frame clones, not every one. The sample shows about 10,000 clones, roughly 32% of them seen only once. The table lists this clone with a few counts. The chain combines TRBV4-1 with TRBJ1-1; maybe TRBD1 (5 bases). This TCR was sampled from a human patient who was an organ donor for intestinal transplantation. Specimen: alloreactive CD4+ T cells from a mixed lymphocyte reaction culture, collected before transplantation. This sample's subset: CFSE-low proliferating T cells sorted from approximately 6-day pre-transplant mixed lymphocyte reaction (GvH or HvG direction). As DNA, the CDR3 is TGCGCCAGCAGCCAAGATCGCTGGGGCTGGAACACTGAAGCTTTCTTT. It translates to CASSQDRWGWNTEAFF.